The 32 T cell receptor beta chains listed next were all sequenced from one sample in a study of cytotoxic CD8 clonotypes in ibrutinib-treated CLL. Profiled with immunoSEQ multiplex PCR; TCRdb holds only in-frame clones, not every one. The sample includes around 70,000 clones, 90% of them seen just once. The source material was PBMCs, sampled after 12 months of ibrutinib treatment. Source of these receptors: a human donor with chronic lymphocytic leukemia.

There are a few counts of this clone. The V call is TRBV27, the J call TRBJ2-3; TRBD2 agrees at 10 bases. The length of the CDR3 is 16 residues. Germline V gene sequence: CDR1 MNHEY, CDR2 SMNVEV (reference sequence). Unmatched junction bases numbered 3, after V lost 3 bases and J lost 0 bases. Here the CDR3 reads CASSFLAGASTDTQYF. The CDR3 DNA follows: TGTGCCAGCAGTTTCCTAGCGGGAGCCAGCACAGATACGCAGTATTTT.

The CDR3 nucleotides read TGTGCCAGCAGCTTAACGATTGTCGGGGCGAACACTGAAGCTTTCTTT. Encoded protein: CASSLTIVGANTEAFF. The chain uses TRBV7-3 and TRBJ1-1, with D tentatively TRBD1 (5 bases). CDR1 and CDR2 (germline): SGHTA, FQGTGA. V was shortened by 0 bases and J by 1 base, with 12 bases between the two germline ends. The CDR3 runs to 16 residues. The entire variable domain, with the rest obtained from reference TRBV7-3 and TRBJ1-1, is as follows: GAGVSQTPSNKVTEKGKYVELRCDPISGHTALYWYRQSLGQGPEFLIYFQGTGAADDSGLPNDRFFAVRPEGSVSTLKIQRTERGDSAVYLCASSLTIVGANTEAFFGQGTRLTVV.

This clone was picked up one time. The chain couples TRBV5-6 to TRBJ2-7, with 8 nucleotides matching TRBD1. This CDR3 has 16 residues. The germline CDR1 and CDR2 sequences are SGHDT and YYEEEE. J gave up 0 bases and V 4 bases, and 9 bases lay outside the gene matches. The CDR3 region has the DNA TGTGCCAGCAGCCCCTACGGGACAGGTTTCTCCTACGAGCAGTACTTC. Translation gives CASSPYGTGFSYEQYF.

This clone came up once. The chain joins TRBV2 to TRBJ2-7, with D perhaps matching TRBD2 (5 bases). This CDR3 spans 13 amino acids. From germline, CDR1 is SNHLY and CDR2 FYNNEI. Trimming removed 5 bases at V and 3 bases at J, with 11 bases between. This CDR3 is CASSWQEVYEQYF. The DNA of the CDR3 is TGTGCCAGCAGTTGGCAGGAGGTCTACGAGCAGTACTTC.

The count of this clone is one. The chain recombines TRBV4-1 with TRBJ2-1; 7 bases match TRBD1. CDR3 length: 15 residues. Looked up from germline, CDR1 is MGHRA and CDR2 is YSYEKL. Losses at the gene ends were 0 bases for V and 6 bases for J; bases not matched to a gene: 5. The CDR3 loop is CASSQDQGVGNEQFF. The CDR3 coding sequence is TGCGCCAGCAGCCAAGATCAGGGGGTCGGCAATGAGCAGTTCTTC.

The V gene is TRBV23-1, the J gene TRBJ2-1; D not resolved. TRBV23-1 falls under the ORF class, with uncertain function. The V end lost 4 bases, the J end lost 8 bases, and 27 bases lay between the germline ends. The CDR3 contains 18 residues. The CDR3 DNA sequence: TGCGCCAGCAGTCTGGCCCCTATACTACCTCAAAAGGCCGATGAGCAGTTCTTC. Its protein product is CASSLAPILPQKADEQFF.

There are a few counts of this clone. This chain joins TRBV5-5 and TRBJ1-2, with D perhaps TRBD1 (5 bases). Per the germline V gene, CDR1 is SGHKS and CDR2 is YYEKEE (reference sequence). V shed 0 bases and J shed 4 bases, with 10 bases lying between them. The CDR3 is made up of 14 amino acids. The CDR3 is CASSLEGTGYGYTF. The CDR3 DNA is TGTGCCAGCAGCTTGGAAGGAACAGGCTATGGCTACACCTTC. Combining the CDR3 with reference TRBV5-5 and TRBJ1-2 gives the whole variable domain DAGVTQSPTHLIKTRGQQVTLRCSPISGHKSVSWYQQVLGQGPQFIFQYYEKEERGRGNFPDRFSARQFPNYSSELNVNALLLGDSALYLCASSLEGTGYGYTFGSGTRLTVV.

The chain is built from TRBV7-9 and TRBJ2-6; the D gene is possibly TRBD2 (5 bases). Germline CDR1 SEHNR, CDR2 FQNEAQ (reference sequence). The germline V and J ends were trimmed by 6 bases and 1 base, with 19 bases remaining between them. The CDR3 covers 18 residues. The chain's CDR3 is CASRPREPTYSGANVLTF. Written as DNA, the CDR3 is TGTGCCAGCAGACCTCGGGAACCTACTTATTCTGGGGCCAACGTCCTGACTTTC.

The chain is built from TRBV29-1 and TRBJ2-7; D is undetermined. Germline V gene sequence: CDR1 SQVTM, CDR2 ANQGSEA. Trimming shortened V by 3 bases and J by 4 bases, and 13 bases separated the two germline ends. The CDR3 totals 13 residues. The CDR3 DNA reads TGCAGCGTTGAGGCGGTGTCCTCATACGAGCAGTACTTC. Amino acids: CSVEAVSSYEQYF.

In its sample, this clone was seen once. This chain connects TRBV27 to TRBJ2-7, with 7 bases lining up with TRBD1. CDR3 length: 13 residues. J was trimmed by 3 bases and V by 2 bases; bases with no gene match: 1. Germline V gene sequence: CDR1 MNHEY, CDR2 SMNVEV (reference sequence). The CDR3 sequence: CASSLPGGYEQYF. CDR3 coding DNA: TGTGCCAGCAGTTTACCAGGGGGCTACGAGCAGTACTTC.

This chain connects TRBV18 to TRBJ1-3; no firm D call. V was clipped by 5 bases and J by 4 bases, with 24 bases between them. In germline, CDR1 is KGHSH, CDR2 LQKENI. This CDR3 is 18 amino acids long. CDR3 loop: CASSVRLDDARGGNTIYF. CDR3 in DNA: TGTGCCAGCTCAGTACGCCTAGATGACGCAAGAGGGGGAAACACCATATATTTT.

The chain is built from TRBV6-6 and TRBJ2-5, with D possibly being TRBD1 or TRBD2 (5 bases each). The CDR3 runs 15 residues. Germline V gene data show CDR1 as MNHNY and CDR2 as SVGAGI (reference sequence). The germline V and J ends were trimmed by 0 bases and 1 base, with 9 bases remaining between them. CDR3 nucleotide sequence: TGTGCCAGCAGTTACTCTGGGGACCCCCAAGAGACCCAGTACTTC. It yields the protein CASSYSGDPQETQYF.

The rearrangement links TRBV6-5 to TRBJ2-7; D is uncertain. This CDR3 spans 14 amino acids. V lost 8 bases, J lost 2 bases, and 16 bases lay in between. Germline lookup yields CDR1 MNHEY and CDR2 SVGAGI. Here the CDR3 DNA reads TGTGCCAGCGTCCCCAAAGGTGGTACCTACGAGCAGTACTTC. It translates to CASVPKGGTYEQYF.

In DNA form, the CDR3 reads TGTGCCAGCAGCACTGGACTTCTCTCCTACAATGAGCAGTTCTTC. This encodes CASSTGLLSYNEQFF. This chain links TRBV7-3 with TRBJ2-1; perhaps TRBD2 as D (5 bases). CDR3 length: 15 amino acids. Germline V gives CDR1 SGHTA, CDR2 FQGTGA. Between the trimmed V and J ends, which lost 5 bases and 0 bases, there was a span of 11 bases.

The chain uses TRBV29-1 and TRBJ1-1; 8 nucleotides align to TRBD1. Germline V lookup: CDR1 SQVTM, CDR2 ANQGSEA. Trimming took 6 bases from V and 3 from J; bases not matched to a gene: 3. The CDR3 is made up of 12 amino acids. CDR3 in DNA: TGCAGCGTACTGGACAGGGACACTGAAGCTTTCTTT. Its protein product is CSVLDRDTEAFF.

The chain combines TRBV29-1 with TRBJ2-5; D is ambiguous. CDR3 length: 11 amino acids. Germline CDR1 reads SQVTM; CDR2 reads ANQGSEA. V was trimmed by 8 bases and J by 2 bases, leaving 9 bases between them. CDR3 sequence (DNA): TGCAGCTGTAGTGGTCAAGAGACCCAGTACTTC. This sequence encodes CSCSGQETQYF.

The chain recombines TRBV6-5 with TRBJ2-3, with D unclear. Germline-derived CDR1 and CDR2 are MNHEY and SVGAGI. This CDR3 comprises 16 residues. V was shortened by 0 bases and J by 0 bases, with 10 bases between the two germline ends. This chain's CDR3 is CASSYSPLASTDTQYF. DNA for the CDR3: TGTGCCAGCAGTTACTCCCCTTTGGCGAGCACAGATACGCAGTATTTT.

V is TRBV7-9 and J is TRBJ1-4; perhaps TRBD1 as D (5 bases). V was pared by 5 bases and J by 5 bases, with 15 bases between. The CDR3 spans 15 residues. Germline V gene sequence: CDR1 SEHNR, CDR2 FQNEAQ (reference sequence). CDR3 in amino acids: CASSRVTGPNEKLFF. CDR3 bases: TGTGCCAGCAGCCGAGTGACGGGGCCGAATGAAAAACTGTTTTTT. The variable domain in full, completed from reference TRBV7-9 and TRBJ1-4, reads DTGVSQNPRHKITKRGQNVTFRCDPISEHNRLYWYRQTLGQGPEFLTYFQNEAQLEKSRLLSDRFSAERPKGSFSTLEIQRTEQGDSAMYLCASSRVTGPNEKLFFGSGTQLSVL.

This chain joins TRBV18 and TRBJ1-2; 7 bases are shared with TRBD1. Trimming removed 4 bases from V and 4 bases from J; junction bases left unmatched: 9. Germline V gives CDR1 KGHSH, CDR2 LQKENI. CDR3 length: 15 residues. The CDR3 here is CASSHASGGAYGYTF. The DNA of the CDR3 is TGTGCCAGCTCACACGCCTCAGGGGGTGCCTATGGCTACACCTTC.

V gene TRBV7-9 combines with J gene TRBJ2-2; D is unclear. The CDR3 is 15 amino acids. The V gene lost 2 bases and the J gene lost 6 bases, with 13 bases spanning the gap. Germline V gives CDR1 SEHNR, CDR2 FQNEAQ (reference sequence). CDR3 DNA sequence: TGTGCCAGCAGCTTACCGTCCGGCAGGCCCGGGGAGCTGTTTTTT. This sequence encodes CASSLPSGRPGELFF.

This chain connects TRBV5-1 to TRBJ1-2, with a tentative D call TRBD1 (5 bases). Per the germline V gene, CDR1 is SGHRS and CDR2 is YFSETQ. V gave up 0 bases and J gave up 8 bases, with 11 bases separating them. There are 13 residues in the CDR3. The chain's CDR3 is CASSLVGGRGYTF. In nucleotides, the CDR3 is TGCGCCAGCAGCTTGGTCGGGGGAAGGGGCTACACCTTC. Together with reference TRBV5-1 and TRBJ1-2, the CDR3 gives the full variable domain: KAGVTQTPRYLIKTRGQQVTLSCSPISGHRSVSWYQQTPGQGLQFLFEYFSETQRNKGNFPGRFSGRQFSNSRSEMNVSTLELGDSALYLCASSLVGGRGYTFGSGTRLTVV.

The CDR3 DNA is TGTGCCAGCAGCTCCCCGGGGGAGGGCAATCAGCCCCAGCATTTT. Protein: CASSSPGEGNQPQHF. V usage is TRBV11-2 and J usage is TRBJ1-5; D may be TRBD1 (5 bases). The CDR3 loop spans 15 amino acids. Trimming stripped 4 bases from V and 2 bases from J, with 12 bases between. Germline V CDR1 and CDR2: SGHAT, FQNNGV.

The chain combines TRBV15 with TRBJ2-7; 7 bases are a match to TRBD1. Germline V CDR1 and CDR2: LNHNV, YYDKDF (reference sequence). The CDR3 covers 15 residues. The J segment lost 2 bases and the V segment lost 3 bases, leaving 7 bases of the junction unmatched. This CDR3 reads CATSSNRGRAYEQYF. The CDR3 DNA reads TGTGCCACCAGCAGTAACAGGGGTCGGGCCTACGAGCAGTACTTC.

This clone has just one count. The chain has TRBV2 and TRBJ2-1; D possibly corresponds to TRBD2 (5 bases). The CDR3 contains 14 residues. Germline lookup yields CDR1 SNHLY and CDR2 FYNNEI. Trimming took off 7 bases at V and 6 bases at J, with 16 bases between the two ends. The CDR3 loop reads CASIREDVGNEQFF. CDR3 DNA: TGTGCCAGCATACGGGAAGATGTCGGCAATGAGCAGTTCTTC.

This clone was observed once. The rearrangement links TRBV15 to TRBJ2-3; 8 bases agree with TRBD2. The trim removed 0 bases at V and 2 bases at J, leaving 1 base unmatched. This CDR3 is 15 amino acids long. Germline-derived CDR1 and CDR2 are LNHNV and YYDKDF (reference sequence). The DNA for the CDR3 is TGTGCCACCAGCAGAGAAGCGGGAGACACAGATACGCAGTATTTT. Its translation: CATSREAGDTDTQYF.

With regard to this clone: Sequence at one end of the junction differs from germline and may be a read error. The genes are TRBV27 and TRBJ2-5, with 11 bases aligning to TRBD2. Germline CDR1 MNHEY, CDR2 SMNVEV (reference sequence). The CDR3 spans 17 residues. In DNA, the CDR3 is TGTGCCAGCAGTTTAGGGCCGGGACTAGCGGTTGTTGAGAGCCAGTACTTC. As protein: CASSLGPGLAVVESQYF.

This sequence joins TRBV6-5 and TRBJ2-4; D unclear. The ends were cut back, 2 bases at V and 9 bases at J, with 11 bases in the middle. Germline CDR1 is MNHEY and CDR2 is SVGAGI. This CDR3 region has 13 residues. The CDR3 region is CASSYERKGIQYF. The CDR3 DNA is TGTGCCAGCAGTTACGAGAGGAAGGGCATTCAGTACTTC.

The DNA for the CDR3 is TGTGCCAGCAGCGTAGCTCTAACGGGGCCGGGTTACGAGCAGTACTTC. This gives the protein CASSVALTGPGYEQYF. The rearrangement links TRBV9 to TRBJ2-7; D possibly uses TRBD1 or TRBD2 (5 bases each). The CDR3 runs to 16 residues. Germline assignment: CDR1 SGDLS and CDR2 YYNGEE. V dropped 0 bases and J dropped 4 bases, with 17 bases sitting between them.

This clone was seen just once. This chain joins TRBV7-3 and TRBJ2-7; 11 bases are a match to TRBD2. V was pared by 5 bases and J by 1 base, with 4 bases of the junction left unmatched. The CDR3 is 15 residues long. CDR1 is SGHTA, CDR2 FQGTGA, per germline. The CDR3 nucleotides read TGTGCCAGCAGCCTGACTAGCGGGGTATCCTACGAGCAGTACTTC. This sequence encodes CASSLTSGVSYEQYF.

This chain connects TRBV30 to TRBJ2-1; TRBD2 agrees at 10 bases. CDR3 length: 15 amino acids. The ends lost 0 bases at V and 1 base at J; junction bases unmatched: 0. From germline, CDR1 is GTSNPN and CDR2 SVGIG (reference sequence). In nucleotides, the CDR3 is TGTGCCTGGAGTGTACTAGCGGGATCCTACAATGAGCAGTTCTTC. As protein: CAWSVLAGSYNEQFF.

The chain has TRBV7-8 and TRBJ2-6; tentative D call: TRBD2 (7 bases). V was shortened by 5 bases and J by 2 bases, with 13 bases between the two germline ends. Germline CDR1 is SGHVS and CDR2 is FQNEAQ. The CDR3 is 16 amino acids. CDR3 nucleotide sequence: TGTGCCAGCAGCCTCCCGGGGGGCGCTGGGGCCAACGTCCTGACTTTC. It translates to CASSLPGGAGANVLTF. Full variable domain (missing parts from reference TRBV7-8 and TRBJ2-6): GAGVSQSPRYKVAKRGQDVALRCDPISGHVSLFWYQQALGQGPEFLTYFQNEAQLDKSGLPSDRFFAERPEGSVSTLKIQRTQQEDSAVYLCASSLPGGAGANVLTFGAGSRLTVL.

This chain uses TRBV5-1 with TRBJ2-2, with 8 bases matching TRBD1. The CDR3 sequence is 17 residues long. The V gene end was trimmed by 0 bases and the J gene end by 0 bases; junction bases not matched to a gene: 4. Germline V gene sequence: CDR1 SGHRS, CDR2 YFSETQ. The chain's CDR3 is CASSLGGGQANTGELFF. For the CDR3, the DNA is TGCGCCAGCAGCTTGGGAGGGGGACAGGCGAACACCGGGGAGCTGTTTTTT.